The source of this T cell receptor beta chain is a study of Graves' ophthalmopathy and Graves' hyperthyroidism (dated by TCRdb to the late 2010s). Context from the whole study: Peripheral blood samples were taken at the time of initial diagnosis, before any treatment was given. TCR beta repertoire signatures were used to distinguish Graves' ophthalmopathy from Graves' hyperthyroidism and to predict progression to ophthalmopathy. In total, under 150 blood samples were TCR-sequenced: approximately 42 ophthalmopathy, about 75 hyperthyroidism and approximately 17 hyperthyroidism-to-ophthalmopathy patients. To explore V-J signatures that separate ophthalmopathy from hyperthyroidism, a discovery set of about 96 patients was enrolled, consisting of about 45 with ophthalmopathy and roughly 59 with stable hyperthyroidism. An independent validation cohort was composed of around 19 hyperthyroidism patients and about 17 patients who later progressed from hyperthyroidism to ophthalmopathy. In over 5 hyperthyroidism patients, the T-cell repertoire of thyroid tissue was compared with the T-cell repertoire of blood. Once sampling was done, hyperthyroidism patients were given methimazole at a starting dose of 30 mg daily, while ophthalmopathy patients were given high-dose intravenous methylprednisolone. The 85 to 100 discovery patients were randomly split 7:3 into training and test sets.

The paper's findings and limits, for the study overall: Most expanded thyroid clonotypes with a frequency above 0.001 also appeared in blood, which suggests that blood repertoires may reflect the immune response in the thyroid. The 13-signature model separated ophthalmopathy from stable hyperthyroidism with approximately 85% sensitivity and about 84% specificity in cross-validation, and 80%/75% in the test set. In validation, the model predicted ophthalmopathy progression with 55% to 71% sensitivity and roughly 72% specificity; 12 predicted patients were CT-confirmed with GO in a median of approximately 6.2 months. Sample size was not predetermined statistically, and investigators were not blinded to group allocation.

This clonotype was found many times. Its antigen is still unknown. Base qualities are not provided; no much larger clone lies one nucleotide away. Hyperthyroidism was defined as stable when no progression to ophthalmopathy occurred within 18 months of follow-up. Hyperthyroidism patients were newly diagnosed, with disease duration under 2 months, and aged 18 to 65 years. Patients with other autoimmune diseases, uncontrolled infections, pregnancy or lactation were excluded. Diagnosis relied on clinical symptoms, serum thyroxine, TRAb, thyroid ultrasound and orbital computed tomography. Using Ficoll-Paque density gradient centrifugation, PBMCs were isolated from 9.5 to 10 ml of fresh peripheral blood. Total RNA was extracted with Trizol reagent and quality-checked on an Agilent 2100 Bioanalyzer. The CDR1 and CDR2 encoded by the germline V gene (reference sequence) are MNHEY and SMNVEV. From the cysteine up to the phenylalanine, the CDR3 has a length of 17 residues. Of all the DNA, just the CDR3 is kept, 51 bases in frame from base 1. V drops 5 bases and J drops 4 bases, leaving 21 bases in between.

For repertoire sequencing, the TCR beta CDR3 regions were amplified from RNA transcripts. A first-round RT-PCR used HTBI primers with the Qiagen OneStep RT-PCR kit, followed by a second-round multiplex PCR, size selection and purification. The libraries underwent paired-end sequencing with 100 bp reads on an Illumina HiSeq2000. The paper's data handling went like this. SOAPnuke was used for read processing, and reads with adapters, uncalled bases, a mean Phred below 15, or no exact constant-primer or identifier match were discarded. COPE v1.2.5 was used to merge high-quality paired reads. Each unique nucleotide sequence was treated as a clonotype, and MiTCR v1.1 was used to align the clonotypes to the IMGT TRB V, D and J references. The analysis was limited to V-J combinations with a frequency above 0.0001, which together covered 99% to 99.2% of the repertoires. For each V-J combination, a TCR clonal expansion and chaos score was defined as the ratio of F50 clonal expansion to chaos observed in the TCRdist matrix. Features were reduced by Welch's t-statistics and random forest to over 10 V-J combinations, which fed a naive Bayes classifier. The Morisita-Horn index was used to measure how similar the thyroid and blood repertoires were. TCRdb redid the processing of the public reads, applying fastp at Q25 and MiXCR, and retained in-frame beta chains. Rows matching on CDR3 protein sequence are summarized as one entry with the most common DNA and genes. These V and J calls are TCRdb output, not the study's own analysis. This sample comprises about 620,000 distinct CDR3 sequences, 22% of them detected only once. Around 6.9% of the sample goes to the ten largest clones.

Sequenced sample: peripheral blood. The TCR was taken from a woman aged 18-29 years with stable Graves' hyperthyroidism. Some clones in this sample may be carry-over from other donors' samples. Donor details come from another sample of the same person, matched by shared clones. The chain uses TRBV27 and TRBJ1-5; a tentative D call is TRBD1 (5 bases match). The CDR3 reads as follows: CASSGLPTFGGNQPQHF. The base sequence is TGTGCCAGCAGTGGACTTCCTACTTTTGGGGGTAATCAGCCCCAGCATTTT.